Sequencing of this T cell receptor (beta chain) was carried out in a study of T cell repertoires in cytomegalovirus infection. For the study at large: Public TCR beta signatures provided an indication of both CMV infection and a matching HLA type.

V lost 4 bases to trimming and J lost 8 bases; unmatched junction nucleotides: 8. CDR1 and CDR2 from the germline V gene are SGHNT and YYREEE (reference sequence). This CDR3 spans 14 amino acids. TCRdb reprocessed the reads with MiXCR, giving one entry per CDR3 protein. The sample holds approximately 700,000 distinct CDR3 sequences; 35% are singletons and the top ten take 2.5% to 3.5%. On this clonotype itself: As yet, its antigen is unknown.

Notes on the study in general: CMV-specific TCR beta clonotypes restricted by HLA-C were the ones dominating the ex vivo response. Cumulative public TCR beta family frequency identified CMV carriers with the relevant HLA.

Sequencing was performed on PBMCs. The sequence was collected from a human donor in good health (CMV status not recorded). Some clones in this sample may be carry-over from other donors' samples. V usage is TRBV5-4 and J usage is TRBJ1-2; 10 bases align to TRBD1. The CDR3 here is CASSLAGTGEGYTF. CDR3 coding DNA: TGTGCCAGCAGCCTCGCCGGGACAGGGGAAGGCTACACCTTC.